Listed here is a single TCR beta chain. Antigen: not known. The data originate from a study of OX40 agonist ivuxolimab in advanced cancers. Assay used: immunoSEQ multiplex PCR; TCRdb lists only in-frame clones, some missing. The table has approximately 54,000 clones, approximately 89% seen once; the top ten hold approximately 7.9%. The CDR3 is made up of 15 amino acids. The V segment lost 7 bases and the J segment 5 bases; nucleotides outside the gene matches: 9. Germline CDR1 reads LNHDA; CDR2 reads SQIVND (reference sequence). Findings and limits, study-wide: Dosing at 0.1 to 3.0 mg/kg was accompanied by clonal expansion of CD4+ and CD8+ blood T cells by week 6.

The sequence was obtained from an adult with an advanced solid tumor such as melanoma, head and neck, liver or kidney cancer. The V and J genes are TRBV19 and TRBJ2-1; 9 bases match TRBD1. This sample comprised CD4+ or CD8+ T cells sorted from blood, obtained in a trial of the OX40 agonist ivuxolimab. The DNA for the CDR3 is TGTGCCAGTAACCCGGGACAGGGTATCGACAATGAGCAGTTCTTC. It codes for CASNPGQGIDNEQFF.